Following are 8 T cell receptor beta chains from one sample sequenced in a study of T cells after yellow fever vaccination. MiXCR, applied by TCRdb to the 5' RACE reads, yields one record per CDR3 protein. Of more than 300,000 distinct CDR3 sequences listed, around 6.8% are singletons. The material was PBMCs, obtained approximately 40 days after the first yellow fever vaccination. The receptors shown here come from a man between 18 and 35 years old who received the YFV17D yellow fever vaccine.

This clonotype was counted a few times. J is TRBJ1-2 and V is TRBV20-1; no clear D gene. Trimming cost V 7 bases and J 2 bases, with 14 bases left between them. The CDR3 covers 13 residues. CDR1 is DFQATT and CDR2 is SNEGSKA in the germline V gene (reference sequence). DNA for the CDR3: TGCAGTGGTTACTTGGCATTGAACTATGGCTACACCTTC. Encoded protein: CSGYLALNYGYTF.

This clonotype has only one observation. A read error may produce the germline difference seen at one junction end. The chain carries TRBV29-1 and TRBJ1-2; D is unresolved. Germline CDR1 reads SQVTM; CDR2 reads ANQGSEA. The CDR3 contains 14 residues. CDR3 sequence: CSVFPSKANYGFTF. CDR3 in DNA: TGCAGCGTTTTCCCATCCAAGGCTAACTATGGCTTCACCTTC.

Only a few counts were recorded for this clonotype. The rearrangement uses TRBV6-1 and TRBJ2-3, with TRBD1 matching 9 bases. The germline gives CDR1 MNHNS, CDR2 SASEGT. The CDR3 is 16 residues long. Trimming at V came to 6 bases and at J to 6 bases, leaving 13 bases not matched to a gene. In nucleotides, the CDR3 is TGTGCCAGCAGGGGGGCCCCGGACAGGGGACAGGATACGCAGTATTTT. Its protein product is CASRGAPDRGQDTQYF.

The chain employs TRBV2 and TRBJ2-1; 7 bases are shared with TRBD2. V lost 4 bases to trimming and J lost 8 bases; unmatched junction nucleotides: 17. This CDR3 comprises 17 residues. Per the germline V gene, CDR1 is SNHLY and CDR2 is FYNNEI. The CDR3 loop is CASSGGAGRKGRDEQFF. The DNA of the CDR3 is TGTGCCAGCAGTGGGGGAGCGGGGAGGAAGGGACGTGATGAGCAGTTCTTC.

The chain has TRBV4-1 and TRBJ2-7, with D perhaps matching TRBD1 (6 bases). The CDR3 consists of 14 residues. V was trimmed by 1 base and J by 3 bases, leaving 10 bases between them. Germline V gives CDR1 MGHRA, CDR2 YSYEKL. CDR3 bases: TGCGCCAGCAGCCAAGGATTCAGGGGCTACGAGCAGTACGTC. It translates to CASSQGFRGYEQYV.

The sample holds a few counts of this clonotype. The chain carries TRBV29-1 and TRBJ2-7; D remains unclear. V lost 0 bases and J 3 bases, leaving 9 bases between the germline ends. The V gene's germline CDR1 is SQVTM and CDR2 ANQGSEA. The CDR3 is made up of 13 amino acids. The CDR3 DNA follows: TGCAGCGTTGAAGATAGGACGAACTACGAGCAGTACTTC. Its protein product is CSVEDRTNYEQYF.

Note on this clonotype: This CDR3 fails to terminate in the conserved phenylalanine or tryptophan, so it likely reflects a read error. The CDR3 DNA follows: TGTGCCAGTAGTATCGTTGGGCAGCTAGCCAAAAACATTCAGTACTCC. Translated, it gives CASSIVGQLAKNIQYS. The genes are TRBV19 and TRBJ2-4; no clear D. This CDR3 is built from 16 residues. Looked up from germline, CDR1 is LNHDA and CDR2 is SQIVND (reference sequence). Trimming took off 3 bases at V and 0 bases at J, with 12 bases between the two ends.

V and J are TRBV7-9 and TRBJ2-5; D is unresolved. CDR1 SEHNR and CDR2 FQNEAQ come from the germline V gene (reference sequence). CDR3 size: 12 residues. V dropped 3 bases and J dropped 7 bases, with 9 bases sitting between them. This CDR3 is CASSFNLGTQYF. CDR3 DNA: TGTGCCAGCAGCTTTAACCTCGGGACCCAGTACTTC.